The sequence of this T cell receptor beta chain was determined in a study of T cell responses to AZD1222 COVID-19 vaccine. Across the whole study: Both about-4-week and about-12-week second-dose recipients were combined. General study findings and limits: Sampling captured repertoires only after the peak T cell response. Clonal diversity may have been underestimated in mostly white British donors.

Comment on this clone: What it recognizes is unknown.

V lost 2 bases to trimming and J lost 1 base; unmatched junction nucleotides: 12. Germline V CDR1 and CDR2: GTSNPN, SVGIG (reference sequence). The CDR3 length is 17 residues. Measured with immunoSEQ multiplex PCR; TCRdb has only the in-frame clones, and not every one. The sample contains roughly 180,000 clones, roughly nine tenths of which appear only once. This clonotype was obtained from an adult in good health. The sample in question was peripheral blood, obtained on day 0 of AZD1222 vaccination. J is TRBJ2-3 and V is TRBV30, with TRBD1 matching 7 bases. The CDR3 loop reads CAWSLEGFDRGTDTQYF. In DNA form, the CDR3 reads TGTGCCTGGAGTCTGGAAGGGTTCGACAGGGGCACAGATACGCAGTATTTT.